The 18 T cell receptor beta chains below all came from one sample that was sequenced in a study of T cell responses to AZD1222 COVID-19 vaccine (dated by TCRdb to the early 2020s). The method behind the library was the immunoSEQ multiplex PCR assay. Held by TCRdb, this immuneACCESS table contains in-frame sequences only and omits some clones. Under half of the omission traces to an unresolved V gene where checked; the cause of the rest is unknown. This sample is represented by some 150,000 clones; about 93% of them were singletons. The ten largest clones represent 0.95% to 1.5% of the sample. Sample time point, as interpreted from the label and publication: baseline before first vaccination. The material was peripheral blood, obtained on day 0 of AZD1222 vaccination. The receptors originated from an adult in good health.

J is TRBJ2-5 and V is TRBV7-2; either TRBD1 or TRBD2 may fit D (6 bases each). V shed 1 base and J shed 2 bases, with 14 bases lying between them. Germline V gives CDR1 SGHTA, CDR2 FQGNSA. This CDR3 contains 16 residues. This CDR3 is CASSLVGGGPQETQYF. In nucleotides, the CDR3 is TGTGCCAGCAGCTTAGTGGGGGGCGGGCCTCAAGAGACCCAGTACTTC.

The J gene is TRBJ1-4, the V gene TRBV25-1; 8 nucleotides align to TRBD1. The V segment lost 3 bases and the J segment 5 bases; nucleotides outside the gene matches: 8. Germline V gene lookup returns CDR1 MGHDK and CDR2 SYGVNS. This CDR3 contains 16 residues. CDR3 sequence: CASSEPRQGINEKLFF. CDR3 in DNA: TGTGCCAGCAGTGAGCCCCGACAGGGGATCAATGAAAAACTGTTTTTT.

This clone appeared once. CDR3 DNA sequence: TGTGCCACCAGTACTAGCGGGGGGGCAACAGATACGCAGTATTTT. It yields the protein CATSTSGGATDTQYF. This rearrangement joins TRBV15 to TRBJ2-3; 13 bases agree with TRBD2. V was clipped by 6 bases and J by 3 bases; unmatched bases: 3. This CDR3 has 15 residues. The V gene's germline CDR1 is LNHNV and CDR2 YYDKDF (reference sequence).

This sequence joins TRBV28 and TRBJ1-4; D might be TRBD1 (5 bases). The CDR3 loop spans 17 amino acids. Germline CDR1 is MDHEN and CDR2 is SYDVKM. Trimming stripped 5 bases from V and 6 bases from J, with 22 bases between. This CDR3 reads CASSVYPRQTNDEKLFF. The DNA for the CDR3 is TGTGCCAGCAGTGTTTACCCACGACAGACGAATGATGAAAAACTGTTTTTT.

The chain has TRBV11-1 and TRBJ1-2; unclear D gene. Trimming took off 5 bases at V and 5 bases at J, with 15 bases between the two ends. CDR3 length equals 14 residues. Germline values: CDR1 SGHAT, CDR2 FQDESV (reference sequence). The CDR3 region is CASSPDRTAYGYTF. The CDR3 coding sequence is TGTGCCAGCAGCCCTGATCGAACCGCGTATGGCTACACCTTC.

The V call is TRBV6-1, the J call TRBJ1-1, with a tentative D call TRBD1 (5 bases). This CDR3 comprises 15 residues. Trimming removed 2 bases at V and 0 bases at J, with 10 bases between. Per the germline V gene, CDR1 is MNHNS and CDR2 is SASEGT. CDR3 loop: CASSEYGTLNTEAFF. CDR3 DNA: TGTGCCAGCAGTGAATATGGGACGTTGAACACTGAAGCTTTCTTT.

This chain uses TRBV6-5 with TRBJ1-2; possibly TRBD1 for D (6 bases). Germline V gene lookup returns CDR1 MNHEY and CDR2 SVGAGI. Deletions cut 7 bases from V and 4 bases from J, with 16 bases between. The CDR3 totals 14 residues. The CDR3 spells CASTNLYRVYGYTF. CDR3 in DNA: TGTGCCAGCACCAACCTCTACAGGGTCTATGGCTACACCTTC.

The genes are TRBV6-5 and TRBJ1-5; D gene ambiguous. Germline CDR1 and CDR2: MNHEY and SVGAGI. Trimming left V 2 bases short and J 7 bases short, with 12 bases between. This CDR3 is built from 14 residues. CDR3 amino acids: CASSYGHAGQPQHF. The CDR3 DNA is TGTGCCAGCAGTTACGGCCACGCGGGGCAGCCCCAGCATTTT.

The rearrangement joins TRBV5-1 to TRBJ2-3; TRBD2 aligns across 13 bases. V lost 1 base and J lost 0; bases outside the gene matches: 2. CDR1 SGHRS and CDR2 YFSETQ come from the germline V gene. There are 17 residues in the CDR3. The CDR3: CASSLQLAGGSTDTQYF. In DNA, the CDR3 is TGCGCCAGCAGCTTGCAACTAGCGGGAGGGAGCACAGATACGCAGTATTTT.

The chain recombines TRBV6-2 or TRBV6-3 with TRBJ2-1; D not resolved. CDR1 is MNHEY and CDR2 is SVGEGT in the germline V gene. There are 15 residues in the CDR3. Trimming cost V 0 bases and J 2 bases, with 8 bases left between them. In nucleotides, the CDR3 is TGTGCCAGCAGTTACTCGGGCCGGCCCTACAATGAGCAGTTCTTC. Protein product: CASSYSGRPYNEQFF.

This chain connects TRBV7-9 to TRBJ1-5; D is unresolved. The V gene lost 1 base and the J gene lost 3 bases, with 7 bases spanning the gap. Germline V CDR1 and CDR2: SEHNR, FQNEAQ (reference sequence). This CDR3 contains 14 residues. This CDR3 reads CASSLGGLNQPQHF. The CDR3 nucleotides are TGTGCCAGCAGCTTAGGTGGACTCAATCAGCCCCAGCATTTT.

This chain connects TRBV11-2 to TRBJ2-1; a possible D gene is TRBD2 (6 bases). CDR3 length: 16 amino acids. Trimming stripped 0 bases from V and 2 bases from J, with 11 bases between. Germline values: CDR1 SGHAT, CDR2 FQNNGV. CDR3 nucleotides: TGTGCCAGCAGCTTAGAGGTAGCGGATCCCTACAATGAGCAGTTCTTC. This translates into CASSLEVADPYNEQFF.

The CDR3 spells CASSIDRPRGNSPLHF. CDR3 coding DNA: TGTGCCAGTAGTATAGATCGGCCTCGAGGGAATTCACCCCTCCACTTT. The chain carries TRBV19 and TRBJ1-6, with unresolved D. The germline V gene has CDR1 LNHDA and CDR2 SQIVND (reference sequence). There are 16 residues in the CDR3. Trimming pared 0 bases from V and 7 bases from J, leaving 13 bases between.

In this sample, this clone turned up a few times. The J gene is TRBJ2-7, the V gene TRBV2; 8 nucleotides line up with TRBD2. Germline V CDR1 and CDR2: SNHLY, FYNNEI. J was trimmed by 12 bases and V by 1 base; bases with no gene match: 14. There are 15 residues in the CDR3. The CDR3 spells CASSEGGVAGNSRYV. In DNA, the CDR3 is TGTGCCAGCAGTGAAGGAGGGGTAGCGGGAAACTCGCGGTACGTC.

This clone occurred a few times. The genes are TRBV10-3 and TRBJ1-6, with TRBD1 identical over 7 bases. The ends lost 6 bases at V and 6 bases at J; junction bases unmatched: 5. The CDR3 length is 14 residues. The germline V gene encodes CDR1 ENHRY and CDR2 SYGVKD. In DNA form, the CDR3 reads TGTGCCATCAGAACAGGGGTCTCTAATTCACCCCTCCACTTT. Translation gives CAIRTGVSNSPLHF.

The V gene is TRBV3-1 (or the pseudogene TRBV3-2), the J gene TRBJ1-6; 9 bases match TRBD1. CDR3 size: 15 residues. Germline V gene data show CDR1 as LGHDT and CDR2 as YNNKEL (reference sequence). J was trimmed by 8 bases and V by 1 base; bases with no gene match: 3. The DNA for the CDR3 is TGTGCCAGCAGCCAAGTCGGGACAGGGTATTCACCCCTCCACTTT. Its protein product is CASSQVGTGYSPLHF.

The V gene is TRBV19, the J gene TRBJ1-2; perhaps TRBD1 as D (5 bases). The CDR3 runs 14 residues. The V gene lost 3 bases and the J gene lost 1 base, with 9 bases spanning the gap. Germline CDR1 is LNHDA and CDR2 is SQIVND (reference sequence). The CDR3 DNA follows: TGTGCCAGTAGTATGAGACAGATTAACTATGGCTACACCTTC. It encodes CASSMRQINYGYTF.

CDR3 residues: CASSQTGYTEAFF. The CDR3, as DNA: TGTGCCAGCAGTCAAACAGGGTACACTGAAGCTTTCTTT. V is TRBV12-3 or TRBV12-4 and J is TRBJ1-1; D is possibly TRBD1 (6 bases). Trimming cost V 5 bases and J 3 bases, with 10 bases left between them. This CDR3 is built from 13 residues.